Following are 32 T cell receptor beta chains from one sample sequenced in a study of cytomegalovirus exposure and HLA in healthy donors. The PCR used 60 Vbeta and 13 Jbeta primers. TCRdb's table, derived via immunoSEQ multiplex PCR, lists solely in-frame clones and lacks some. The sample records 95,000 to 130,000 clones, about 69% being singletons. Sequenced: PBMCs. These receptors were obtained from a young woman in good health and CMV-seronegative.

The chain has TRBV30 and TRBJ1-1, with D perhaps matching TRBD1 (6 bases). This CDR3 is 14 amino acids long. Germline-derived CDR1 and CDR2 are GTSNPN and SVGIG (reference sequence). The V end lost 0 bases, the J end lost 2 bases, and 10 bases lay between the germline ends. CDR3 sequence: CAWSVQGYNTEAFF. In DNA, the CDR3 is TGTGCCTGGAGTGTACAGGGCTACAACACTGAAGCTTTCTTT. Full variable domain (outside the CDR3, taken from reference TRBV30 and TRBJ1-1): SQTIHQWPATLVQPVGSPLSLECTVEGTSNPNLYWYRQAAGRGLQLLFYSVGIGQISSEVPQNLSASRPQDRQFILSSKKLLLSDSGFYLCAWSVQGYNTEAFFGQGTRLTVV.

The chain uses TRBV30 and TRBJ2-7; 11 nucleotides line up with TRBD1. Trimming at V came to 1 base and at J to 1 base, leaving 9 bases not matched to a gene. Germline V CDR1 and CDR2: GTSNPN, SVGIG (reference sequence). This CDR3 spans 17 amino acids. The CDR3 DNA reads as TGTGCCTGGAGTGGGACAGGGGGCTCAATTTTTTCCTACGAGCAGTACTTC. This gives the protein CAWSGTGGSIFSYEQYF.

The genes are TRBV7-9 and TRBJ1-1; the D gene is possibly TRBD1 (6 bases). This CDR3 has 15 amino acids. Trimming stripped 5 bases from V and 5 bases from J, with 18 bases between. The germline CDR1 and CDR2 sequences are SEHNR and FQNEAQ (reference sequence). CDR3 in DNA: TGTGCCAGCAGCCCGACCCTAACAGGGAAGACTGAAGCTTTCTTT. Encoded protein: CASSPTLTGKTEAFF.

The chain is built from TRBV5-8 and TRBJ1-6; D remains unclear. Looked up from germline, CDR1 is SGHTS and CDR2 is YDEGEE. This CDR3 is built from 14 residues. Trimming stripped 2 bases from V and 5 bases from J, with 8 bases between. The CDR3 nucleotides read TGTGCCAGCAGCTTCGGCACAGATAATTCACCCCTCCACTTT. The encoded protein is CASSFGTDNSPLHF.

The chain links TRBV28 to TRBJ2-7; 7 positions agree with TRBD1. Germline V CDR1 and CDR2: MDHEN, SYDVKM. The CDR3 loop spans 15 amino acids. V trimming: 4 bases; J trimming: 3 bases; junction bases outside the gene matches: 9. The CDR3 sequence: CASSYRGPTGYEQYF. The CDR3 DNA reads TGTGCCAGCAGTTACAGGGGCCCAACTGGCTACGAGCAGTACTTC. Looking up the rest from reference TRBV28 and TRBJ2-7 gives the full variable domain: DVKVTQSSRYLVKRTGEKVFLECVQDMDHENMFWYRQDPGLGLRLIYFSYDVKMKEKGDIPEGYSVSREKKERFSLILESASTNQTSMYLCASSYRGPTGYEQYFGPGTRLTVT.

The rearrangement links TRBV4-1 to TRBJ1-4; no reliable D call. Per the germline V gene, CDR1 is MGHRA and CDR2 is YSYEKL. This CDR3 comprises 13 residues. The V end was cut by 3 bases, the J end by 8 bases, with 10 bases between. Here the CDR3 reads CASSQRVEEKLFF. The DNA for the CDR3 is TGCGCCAGCAGCCAGCGCGTGGAGGAAAAACTGTTTTTT.

V gene TRBV18 combines with J gene TRBJ1-1; TRBD1 agrees at 10 bases. V was clipped by 5 bases and J by 10 bases; unmatched bases: 10. The CDR3 has 14 residues. Germline V gives CDR1 KGHSH, CDR2 LQKENI. The CDR3 loop is CASSTQTGGKAAFF. The CDR3 nucleotides are TGTGCCAGCTCAACTCAGACAGGGGGCAAAGCAGCTTTCTTT.

This clone came up once. The rearrangement links TRBV2 to TRBJ1-6, with 7 bases matching TRBD1. V lost 7 bases and J lost 9; bases outside the gene matches: 6. The CDR3 contains 13 residues. Germline CDR1 and CDR2: SNHLY and FYNNEI. This CDR3 is CASNKGAGSPLHF. CDR3 nucleotides: TGTGCCAGCAATAAGGGGGCGGGTTCACCCCTCCACTTT. Combining the CDR3 with reference TRBV2 and TRBJ1-6 gives the whole variable domain EPEVTQTPSHQVTQMGQEVILRCVPISNHLYFYWYRQILGQKVEFLVSFYNNEISEKSEIFDDQFSVERPDGSNFTLKIRSTKLEDSAMYFCASNKGAGSPLHFGNGTRLTVT.

A few counts support this clone. The rearrangement joins TRBV7-2 to TRBJ2-3, with 7 nucleotides matching TRBD2. V lost 2 bases to trimming and J lost 1 base; unmatched junction nucleotides: 3. The germline CDR1 and CDR2 sequences are SGHTA and FQGNSA. The CDR3 consists of 15 residues. The CDR3 reads CASSLLAARTDTQYF. The CDR3 DNA is TGTGCCAGCAGCTTACTAGCGGCCCGCACAGATACGCAGTATTTT.

A few counts support this clone. This chain joins TRBV27 and TRBJ1-4; 7 positions match TRBD1. The CDR3 length is 12 residues. V shed 7 bases, J shed 5 bases, and the junction held 1 base outside the gene matches. The germline CDR1 and CDR2 sequences are MNHEY and SMNVEV (reference sequence). The CDR3 loop is CASTTGNEKLFF. The CDR3 coding sequence is TGTGCCAGCACGACAGGGAATGAAAAACTGTTTTTT.

This rearrangement joins TRBV5-4 to TRBJ2-5; 10 bases align to TRBD2. V lost 5 bases to trimming and J lost 5 bases; unmatched junction nucleotides: 6. Looked up from germline, CDR1 is SGHNT and CDR2 is YYREEE (reference sequence). The length of the CDR3 is 14 residues. The CDR3 loop is CASRLTSGVETQYF. The CDR3 coding sequence is TGTGCCAGCAGACTTACTAGCGGGGTGGAGACCCAGTACTTC.

The chain links TRBV5-4 to TRBJ1-2; 8 positions agree with TRBD1. The germline CDR1 and CDR2 sequences are SGHNT and YYREEE (reference sequence). This CDR3 spans 14 amino acids. V lost 4 bases to trimming and J lost 1 base; unmatched junction nucleotides: 3. CDR3 region: CASSGQGVNYGYTF. Written as DNA, the CDR3 is TGTGCCAGCAGCGGACAGGGAGTTAACTATGGCTACACCTTC.

This clone was detected once. The V and J genes are TRBV28 and TRBJ2-5; 10 bases match TRBD2. After removal of 2 bases from V and 0 bases from J, the junction contained 0 bases not matched to a gene. The germline V gene has CDR1 MDHEN and CDR2 SYDVKM. The CDR3 totals 15 residues. CDR3 in DNA: TGTGCCAGCAGTTTACTAGCGGGGGACCAAGAGACCCAGTACTTC. Amino acids: CASSLLAGDQETQYF.

This clone came up a few times. This sequence joins TRBV7-9 and TRBJ2-5; 9 bases align to TRBD2. CDR1 SEHNR and CDR2 FQNEAQ come from the germline V gene (reference sequence). CDR3 length equals 16 residues. Trimming cost V 5 bases and J 4 bases; bases outside gene matches: 11. This CDR3 reads CASSLNAGGQGETQYF. The DNA of the CDR3 is TGTGCCAGCAGCCTAAACGCGGGGGGGCAGGGAGAGACCCAGTACTTC.

There are a few counts of this clone. This chain's CDR3 is CASSSTSLNTEAFF. The CDR3 DNA follows: TGTGCCAGCAGCTCAACAAGTTTGAACACTGAAGCTTTCTTT. The gene calls are TRBV11-3 and TRBJ1-1; D is ambiguous. The CDR3 has 14 amino acids. Germline values: CDR1 SGHNT, CDR2 YENEEA. With 4 bases removed from V and 0 bases from J, the gap between germline ends came to 9 bases.

The J gene is TRBJ2-1, the V gene TRBV5-4, with D unclear. This CDR3 region has 13 residues. Deletions cut 4 bases from V and 4 bases from J, with 9 bases between. Germline V lookup: CDR1 SGHNT, CDR2 YYREEE (reference sequence). CDR3 DNA: TGTGCCAGCAGCCAGGCAAGTTACAATGAGCAGTTCTTC. Protein sequence: CASSQASYNEQFF.

The chain is built from TRBV6-5 and TRBJ1-2; 7 bases are a match to TRBD1. After removal of 0 bases from V and 8 bases from J, the junction contained 9 bases not matched to a gene. Germline V lookup: CDR1 MNHEY, CDR2 SVGAGI. This CDR3 has 15 residues. The CDR3 sequence is CASSYSGQVLFGYTF. CDR3 DNA: TGTGCCAGCAGTTACTCCGGACAGGTCCTCTTCGGCTACACCTTC.

The CDR3 is CASSGGLAGRYNEQFF. The CDR3 DNA sequence: TGTGCCAGCAGTGGGGGACTAGCGGGGAGGTACAATGAGCAGTTCTTC. The rearrangement joins TRBV6-1 to TRBJ2-1; 13 bases match TRBD2. Per germline, CDR1 MNHNS and CDR2 SASEGT. V shed 4 bases and J 4 bases; nucleotides not matched to a gene: 4. The CDR3 loop spans 16 amino acids.

V usage is TRBV30 and J usage is TRBJ1-3, with a tentative D call TRBD1 (5 bases). CDR1 is GTSNPN and CDR2 is SVGIG in the germline V gene (reference sequence). V was cut by 4 bases and J by 3 bases, with 13 bases left in between. This CDR3 comprises 14 residues. CDR3 bases: TGTGCCTGGACGCTGGGGGGGAATGGAAACACCATATATTTT. It codes for CAWTLGGNGNTIYF. Full variable domain (rest looked up from reference TRBV30 and TRBJ1-3): SQTIHQWPATLVQPVGSPLSLECTVEGTSNPNLYWYRQAAGRGLQLLFYSVGIGQISSEVPQNLSASRPQDRQFILSSKKLLLSDSGFYLCAWTLGGNGNTIYFGEGSWLTVV.

V usage is TRBV25-1 and J usage is TRBJ1-2; a possible D gene is TRBD1 (6 bases). Germline CDR1 and CDR2: MGHDK and SYGVNS. With 3 bases removed from V and 4 bases from J, the gap between germline ends came to 9 bases. The CDR3 totals 13 residues. Written as DNA, the CDR3 is TGTGCCAGCAGTGATGGACAGTTCTATGGCTACACCTTC. This encodes CASSDGQFYGYTF.

In this sample, this clone turned up once. The rearrangement uses TRBV5-1 and TRBJ1-1, with 9 bases lining up with TRBD1. The CDR3 sequence is 17 residues long. The trim removed 0 bases at V and 2 bases at J, leaving 8 bases unmatched. Germline CDR1 and CDR2: SGHRS and YFSETQ. Here the CDR3 DNA reads TGCGCCAGCAGCTTGGTGACAGGGGGATCGGGAAACACTGAAGCTTTCTTT. This gives the protein CASSLVTGGSGNTEAFF.

The CDR3 is CASSVQGPDTEAFF. In nucleotides, the CDR3 is TGCGCCAGCAGCGTCCAGGGCCCCGACACTGAAGCTTTCTTT. V usage is TRBV5-1 and J usage is TRBJ1-1; possibly TRBD1 for D (5 bases). There are 14 residues in the CDR3. V shed 4 bases and J shed 3 bases, with 13 bases lying between them. Germline V gene lookup returns CDR1 SGHRS and CDR2 YFSETQ.

The V gene is TRBV28, the J gene TRBJ1-2; TRBD1 agrees at 8 bases. The germline gives CDR1 MDHEN, CDR2 SYDVKM. This CDR3 contains 17 residues. The V and J ends lost 1 base and 6 bases, in that order; junction bases with no gene match: 13. CDR3 sequence: CASSLSGAGGVVNGYTF. The CDR3 nucleotides read TGTGCCAGCAGTTTATCTGGGGCAGGGGGCGTAGTCAATGGCTACACCTTC.

In its sample, this clone was seen once. This chain connects TRBV2 to TRBJ1-1, with D tentatively TRBD1 (5 bases). Trimming took 4 bases from V and 5 from J, leaving 14 bases between them. Germline V gene data show CDR1 as SNHLY and CDR2 as FYNNEI. This CDR3 is built from 14 residues. CDR3 nucleotides: TGTGCCAGCAGTGTTAGGTGGGGGGGGACTGAAGCTTTCTTT. Translated, it gives CASSVRWGGTEAFF.

This clone appeared a few times. In DNA, the CDR3 is TGTGCCAGTAGTACAGGGAACACTGAAGCTTTCTTT. It specifies CASSTGNTEAFF. The V call is TRBV19, the J call TRBJ1-1; D gene uncertain. Germline-derived CDR1 and CDR2 are LNHDA and SQIVND (reference sequence). The CDR3 is 12 residues long. The ends were cut back, 4 bases at V and 1 base at J, with 4 bases in the middle. Full variable domain (missing parts from reference TRBV19 and TRBJ1-1): DGGITQSPKYLFRKEGQNVTLSCEQNLNHDAMYWYRQDPGQGLRLIYYSQIVNDFQKGDIAEGYSVSREKKESFPLTVTSAQKNPTAFYLCASSTGNTEAFFGQGTRLTVV.

This chain connects TRBV30 to TRBJ2-7; 11 nucleotides line up with TRBD1. After removal of 8 bases from V and 2 bases from J, the junction contained 2 bases not matched to a gene. The CDR3 spans 12 residues. The germline V gene has CDR1 GTSNPN and CDR2 SVGIG (reference sequence). In nucleotides, the CDR3 is TGTGCCGGGACAGGGGGACCCTACGAGCAGTACTTC. It codes for CAGTGGPYEQYF.

Worth noting for this clone: Germline is not matched at one junction end, which may reflect a read error. The rearrangement links TRBV5-1 to TRBJ2-7; D is possibly TRBD1 (7 bases). This CDR3 has 15 amino acids. CDR1 is SGHRS, CDR2 YFSETQ, per germline. CDR3 sequence (DNA): TGCGCCAGCAGTTTGGCGGGACAGAAGGTACACGAGCAGTACTTC. Amino acid sequence: CASSLAGQKVHEQYF. Full variable domain (missing parts from reference TRBV5-1 and TRBJ2-7): KAGVTQTPRYLIKTRGQQVTLSCSPISGHRSVSWYQQTPGQGLQFLFEYFSETQRNKGNFPGRFSGRQFSNSRSEMNVSTLELGDSALYLCASSLAGQKVHEQYFGPGTRLTVT.

V is TRBV28 and J is TRBJ1-4; D call uncertain. V was trimmed by 1 base and J by 8 bases, leaving 14 bases between them. Germline V CDR1 and CDR2: MDHEN, SYDVKM. This CDR3 comprises 15 residues. This CDR3 reads CASSLYSGFNEKLFF. The DNA of the CDR3 is TGTGCCAGCAGTTTATATTCAGGTTTTAACGAAAAACTGTTTTTT.

V usage is TRBV4-2 and J usage is TRBJ2-7; 9 nucleotides align to TRBD2. Germline V CDR1 and CDR2: LGHNA, YNFKEQ. V trimming: 0 bases; J trimming: 3 bases; junction bases outside the gene matches: 6. The CDR3 consists of 16 residues. The CDR3 coding sequence is TGTGCCAGCAGCCAAGATAGTACTAGCGGGTTCTACGAGCAGTACTTC. Translated: CASSQDSTSGFYEQYF.

This rearrangement joins TRBV5-1 to TRBJ1-4, with 10 bases matching TRBD1. This CDR3 is built from 14 residues. The V segment lost 3 bases and the J segment 6 bases; nucleotides outside the gene matches: 2. Germline-derived CDR1 and CDR2 are SGHRS and YFSETQ. CDR3 in amino acids: CASSWDRGDEKLFF. The CDR3 DNA is TGCGCCAGCAGCTGGGACAGGGGAGATGAAAAACTGTTTTTT.

The chain recombines TRBV2 with TRBJ2-7, with a possible D match to TRBD1 (5 bases). In germline, CDR1 is SNHLY, CDR2 FYNNEI. The CDR3 contains 14 residues. V was cut by 3 bases and J by 5 bases, with 14 bases left in between. The CDR3 protein is CASSENVGAHEQYF. The DNA of the CDR3 is TGTGCCAGCAGTGAGAACGTAGGGGCCCACGAGCAGTACTTC. The entire variable domain, with the rest obtained from reference TRBV2 and TRBJ2-7, is as follows: EPEVTQTPSHQVTQMGQEVILRCVPISNHLYFYWYRQILGQKVEFLVSFYNNEISEKSEIFDDQFSVERPDGSNFTLKIRSTKLEDSAMYFCASSENVGAHEQYFGPGTRLTVT.

Only one count was recorded for this clone. The J gene is TRBJ2-1, the V gene TRBV28, with 7 bases that match TRBD1. The length of the CDR3 is 14 residues. Germline CDR1 MDHEN, CDR2 SYDVKM. The V segment lost 3 bases and the J segment 8 bases; nucleotides outside the gene matches: 7. The CDR3 sequence: CASSLSVRGYEQFF. The DNA of the CDR3 is TGTGCCAGCAGTTTGTCGGTCAGGGGGTATGAGCAGTTCTTC.